One sample yielded the 25 T cell receptor beta chains listed below, sequenced in a study of cytomegalovirus exposure and HLA in healthy donors. PCR primers comprised 60 Vbeta and 13 Jbeta primers. The assay was immunoSEQ multiplex PCR, and TCRdb's table has in-frame clones only and misses some. The sample carries around 140,000 clones, roughly 80% recorded once. Source material: PBMCs. These receptors all come from a man aged 40-49 years in good health and CMV-seronegative.

This chain uses TRBV27 with TRBJ2-7, with 10 bases matching TRBD1. The CDR3 is made up of 15 amino acids. The V gene end was trimmed by 5 bases and the J gene end by 4 bases; junction bases not matched to a gene: 8. Germline assignment: CDR1 MNHEY and CDR2 SMNVEV (reference sequence). The CDR3 nucleotides read TGTGCCAGCAGTGGCTCCGGGACAGGGGAATACGAGCAGTACTTC. Amino acids: CASSGSGTGEYEQYF.

The rearrangement links TRBV2 to TRBJ2-1; the match to TRBD2 covers 7 bases. V shed 6 bases and J 7 bases; nucleotides not matched to a gene: 15. Per germline, CDR1 SNHLY and CDR2 FYNNEI. The CDR3 sequence is 16 residues long. In nucleotides, the CDR3 is TGTGCCAGCAGCCGACCAGGCCTAGCGGCTTCAAATGAGCAGTTCTTC. This sequence encodes CASSRPGLAASNEQFF.

V usage is TRBV7-9 and J usage is TRBJ2-5, with a possible D match to TRBD1 (6 bases). The CDR3 totals 14 residues. The germline V and J ends were trimmed by 5 bases and 5 bases, with 15 bases remaining between them. Germline V gives CDR1 SEHNR, CDR2 FQNEAQ (reference sequence). The CDR3 nucleotides read TGTGCCAGCAGCCCCGAACAGGGACGCGAGACCCAGTACTTC. Translation gives CASSPEQGRETQYF. The whole variable domain, filled in from reference TRBV7-9 and TRBJ2-5, reads DTGVSQNPRHKITKRGQNVTFRCDPISEHNRLYWYRQTLGQGPEFLTYFQNEAQLEKSRLLSDRFSAERPKGSFSTLEIQRTEQGDSAMYLCASSPEQGRETQYFGPGTRLLVL.

The gene calls are TRBV4-1 and TRBJ1-1; no clear D gene. The CDR3 is 15 residues long. Germline CDR1 reads MGHRA; CDR2 reads YSYEKL. Trimming pared 1 base from V and 5 bases from J, leaving 14 bases between. Written as DNA, the CDR3 is TGCGCCAGCAGCCAAGGGGTTGGCAGGCCAACTGAAGCTTTCTTT. It translates to CASSQGVGRPTEAFF.

This chain links TRBV7-3 with TRBJ2-2; D might be TRBD2 (7 bases). The CDR3 totals 15 residues. V was shortened by 0 bases and J by 5 bases, with 10 bases between the two germline ends. Per germline, CDR1 SGHTA and CDR2 FQGTGA. The chain's CDR3 is CASSLTGGTTGELFF. In nucleotides, the CDR3 is TGTGCCAGCAGCTTAACGGGGGGGACAACCGGGGAGCTGTTTTTT.

The CDR3: CASSQDGSGGNQPQHF. The CDR3 DNA follows: TGCGCCAGCAGCCAAGATGGCTCCGGAGGAAATCAGCCCCAGCATTTT. The chain links TRBV4-3 to TRBJ1-5; D is ambiguous. V dropped 0 bases and J dropped 4 bases, with 13 bases sitting between them. Germline-derived CDR1 and CDR2 are LGHNA and YSLEER. This CDR3 has 16 residues.

The rearrangement joins TRBV29-1 to TRBJ1-4; the match to TRBD1 covers 8 bases. V was pared by 1 base and J by 7 bases, with 8 bases of the junction left unmatched. The CDR3 runs 15 residues. Germline V gene data show CDR1 as SQVTM and CDR2 as ANQGSEA. The CDR3 protein is CSVEVGQGGIEKLFF. The CDR3 DNA sequence: TGCAGCGTTGAAGTAGGACAGGGAGGAATTGAAAAACTGTTTTTT.

The V gene is TRBV11-3, the J gene TRBJ2-5, with 8 bases identical to TRBD1. Germline loops: CDR1 SGHNT, CDR2 YENEEA. The CDR3 loop spans 15 amino acids. The V and J ends lost 4 bases and 3 bases, in that order; junction bases with no gene match: 7. DNA of the CDR3: TGTGCCAGCAGCTCTTGGACAGGGTCCGAAGAGACCCAGTACTTC. Amino acids: CASSSWTGSEETQYF.

This clone occurred once. A much larger clone sits a single nucleotide away, making a read error possible. The same CDR3 also results from other DNA sequences found in this sample. The chain combines TRBV27 with TRBJ2-7; TRBD1 agrees at 7 bases. Germline V gene data show CDR1 as MNHEY and CDR2 as SMNVEV (reference sequence). The CDR3 runs 13 residues. The V gene end was trimmed by 4 bases and the J gene end by 2 bases; junction bases not matched to a gene: 2. This chain's CDR3 is CASSYRGPYEQYF. CDR3 coding DNA: TGTGCCAGCAGTTACAGGGGACCCTACGAGCAGTACTTC.

The chain joins TRBV27 to TRBJ1-5, with D tentatively TRBD1 (6 bases). V was pared by 5 bases and J by 4 bases, with 18 bases between. The CDR3 consists of 16 residues. The germline V gene encodes CDR1 MNHEY and CDR2 SMNVEV (reference sequence). Here the CDR3 reads CASSPSTGLRNQPQHF. The CDR3 nucleotides read TGTGCCAGCAGTCCCTCGACAGGCCTTAGGAATCAGCCCCAGCATTTT.

This clone occurred a few times. The chain recombines TRBV10-3 with TRBJ1-3; 7 nucleotides align to TRBD1. CDR1 ENHRY and CDR2 SYGVKD come from the germline V gene. CDR3 length: 14 residues. V lost 3 bases to trimming and J lost 2 bases; unmatched junction nucleotides: 1. CDR3 sequence: CAISDRGAGNTIYF. The CDR3 bases are TGTGCCATCAGTGACAGGGGGGCTGGAAACACCATATATTTT.

The chain has TRBV7-9 and TRBJ1-1; 7 nucleotides align to TRBD1. The germline gives CDR1 SEHNR, CDR2 FQNEAQ (reference sequence). Trimming cost V 10 bases and J 2 bases; bases outside gene matches: 10. The CDR3 runs to 14 residues. The CDR3 sequence: CAISGDSLNTEAFF. The CDR3 DNA sequence: TGTGCCATTTCGGGGGACAGCTTAAACACTGAAGCTTTCTTT.

The chain combines TRBV6-6 with TRBJ1-3, with TRBD1 identical over 8 bases. CDR1 is MNHNY and CDR2 is SVGAGI in the germline V gene (reference sequence). The ends lost 4 bases at V and 4 bases at J; junction bases unmatched: 6. This CDR3 has 15 amino acids. CDR3 DNA: TGTGCCAGCAGTTCAGGGGGCGCGGGAGGAAACACCATATATTTT. It yields the protein CASSSGGAGGNTIYF.

With respect to this clone: Other DNA variants within this sample encode the same CDR3. The V and J genes are TRBV28 and TRBJ1-5; maybe TRBD1 (5 bases). V was pared by 3 bases and J by 1 base, with 7 bases between. Germline-derived CDR1 and CDR2 are MDHEN and SYDVKM. This CDR3 is 14 amino acids long. In nucleotides, the CDR3 is TGTGCCAGCAGTTTGGCAGGGAGCAATCAGCCCCAGCATTTT. As protein: CASSLAGSNQPQHF. The whole variable domain, remainder taken from reference TRBV28 and TRBJ1-5, is DVKVTQSSRYLVKRTGEKVFLECVQDMDHENMFWYRQDPGLGLRLIYFSYDVKMKEKGDIPEGYSVSREKKERFSLILESASTNQTSMYLCASSLAGSNQPQHFGDGTRLSIL.

The chain combines TRBV5-1 with TRBJ2-5; 9 nucleotides line up with TRBD1. The CDR3 consists of 16 residues. The V gene's germline CDR1 is SGHRS and CDR2 YFSETQ. V gave up 3 bases and J gave up 4 bases; unmatched junction bases: 10. The CDR3 region has the DNA TGCGCCAGCAGCTGGGTGCCGGGGACAGGGATAGAGACCCAGTACTTC. It is translated as CASSWVPGTGIETQYF.

This chain joins TRBV5-1 and TRBJ2-2, with D tentatively TRBD1 (7 bases). Germline V gene lookup returns CDR1 SGHRS and CDR2 YFSETQ. The CDR3 is 14 residues long. The V and J ends lost 4 bases and 5 bases respectively, with 12 bases between them. DNA for the CDR3: TGCGCCAGCAGCGGTGCAGGGGGGACCGGGGAGCTGTTTTTT. Protein sequence: CASSGAGGTGELFF.

The chain couples TRBV2 to TRBJ1-1; possibly TRBD1 for D (5 bases). The V end lost 8 bases, the J end lost 1 base, and 8 bases lay between the germline ends. Germline V CDR1 and CDR2: SNHLY, FYNNEI. This CDR3 has 12 amino acids. The CDR3, as DNA: TGTGCCAGCCGGGGGGGGAACACTGAAGCTTTCTTT. It translates to CASRGGNTEAFF.

The chain joins TRBV10-3 to TRBJ2-7; a possible D gene is TRBD1 (6 bases). CDR3 length: 11 amino acids. Germline assignment: CDR1 ENHRY and CDR2 SYGVKD. Trimming took 4 bases from V and 6 from J, leaving 7 bases between them. The CDR3 DNA follows: TGTGCCATCAGTGCAGGGGTCGAGCAGTACTTC. Protein sequence: CAISAGVEQYF.

This clone was found once. The chain links TRBV7-9 to TRBJ1-1; a possible D gene is TRBD1 (5 bases). Germline loops: CDR1 SEHNR, CDR2 FQNEAQ (reference sequence). Trimming took 1 base from V and 4 from J, leaving 13 bases between them. The CDR3 totals 15 residues. CDR3 sequence: CASSLVTGAGTEAFF. The CDR3 DNA is TGTGCCAGCAGCTTAGTTACAGGAGCGGGCACTGAAGCTTTCTTT.

This clone appeared once. V usage is TRBV27 and J usage is TRBJ2-1, with 7 bases lining up with TRBD2. There are 16 residues in the CDR3. Germline-derived CDR1 and CDR2 are MNHEY and SMNVEV (reference sequence). V shed 4 bases and J 0 bases; nucleotides not matched to a gene: 6. The CDR3 region is CASSSPSGTSYNEQFF. The CDR3 nucleotides read TGTGCCAGCAGTTCCCCCAGCGGGACCTCCTACAATGAGCAGTTCTTC.

The V and J genes are TRBV6-5 and TRBJ2-7, with no clear D. The CDR3 is 16 residues long. Germline assignment: CDR1 MNHEY and CDR2 SVGAGI. Between the trimmed V and J ends, which lost 2 bases and 3 bases, there was a span of 17 bases. This CDR3 is CASSYSIGQRNYEQYF. The CDR3 region has the DNA TGTGCCAGCAGTTACAGTATTGGGCAGAGAAACTACGAGCAGTACTTC.

The chain is built from TRBV29-1 and TRBJ2-7, with D perhaps TRBD2 (6 bases). The CDR3 is 11 residues long. Germline V gives CDR1 SQVTM, CDR2 ANQGSEA. Trimming removed 7 bases from V and 2 bases from J, with 9 bases in between. CDR3 amino acids: CSGGGTYEQYF. The CDR3 DNA reads TGCAGCGGAGGAGGGACCTACGAGCAGTACTTC.

The rearrangement joins TRBV5-5 to TRBJ1-3, with 7 bases matching TRBD1. With V trimmed by 0 bases and J by 2 bases, 5 bases remained unmatched. CDR1 is SGHKS and CDR2 is YYEKEE in the germline V gene (reference sequence). This CDR3 region has 16 residues. The DNA of the CDR3 is TGTGCCAGCAGCTTGGAAGGGGGCTGGGCTGGAAACACCATATATTTT. It translates to CASSLEGGWAGNTIYF.

The CDR3 region is CASSSRQGAGYTEAFF. CDR3 DNA sequence: TGTGCCAGCAGTTCGAGACAGGGGGCGGGATACACTGAAGCTTTCTTT. The V call is TRBV27, the J call TRBJ1-1; the match to TRBD1 covers 10 bases. The J segment lost 3 bases and the V segment lost 4 bases, leaving 8 bases of the junction unmatched. CDR1 and CDR2 from the germline V gene are MNHEY and SMNVEV (reference sequence). The CDR3 has 16 amino acids.

This chain links TRBV6-1 with TRBJ2-7; TRBD1 matches at 9 bases. The V and J ends lost 4 bases and 7 bases, in that order; junction bases with no gene match: 14. Germline V gene lookup returns CDR1 MNHNS and CDR2 SASEGT. There are 16 residues in the CDR3. The CDR3 protein is CASSGVPPQGAREQYF. The CDR3 DNA reads as TGTGCCAGCAGTGGGGTCCCGCCACAGGGGGCGAGAGAGCAGTACTTC.